What follows describes a single T cell receptor beta chain. Assay: immunoSEQ multiplex PCR; the TCRdb copy retains only in-frame clones and omits some. This table holds fewer than 250,000 clones, about four fifths found once. These data originate in a study of blood T cell repertoires in COVID-19. Study details: T cells, B-cell-depleted T cells, or PBMCs provided the cDNA or gDNA that served as material.

The origin of this receptor is a woman between 40 and 55 years old who had been exposed to COVID-19. The sequencing input was PBMCs or T cells enriched from blood (not recorded which).

The CDR3 sequence: CASSPPKTAGGKETQYF. The CDR3 coding sequence is TGTGCCAGCAGCCCCCCAAAAACAGCGGGGGGGAAAGAGACCCAGTACTTC. J is TRBJ2-5 and V is TRBV3-1 (or the pseudogene TRBV3-2); the match to TRBD2 covers 10 bases. This CDR3 contains 17 residues. Germline CDR1 reads LGHDT; CDR2 reads YNNKEL (reference sequence). J lost 3 bases, V lost 4 bases, and 11 bases had no gene match.